One T cell receptor beta chain is described in this entry. TCRdb keeps only in-frame clones here, not all; method: immunoSEQ multiplex PCR. The sample includes around 50,000 clones, 85% to 95% seen only once; the top ten take 0.4% to 0.6%. These data originate in a study of T cell changes during pregnancy in multiple sclerosis. V lost 3 bases, J lost 3 bases, and 9 bases lay in between. This CDR3 has 14 amino acids. Germline CDR1 is KGHSH and CDR2 is LQKENI. This TCR came from a female donor with multiple sclerosis, enrolled in a pregnancy study. The chain couples TRBV18 to TRBJ1-5; D is unresolved. Sequences were derived from CD4+ T cells from peripheral blood mononuclear cells, sampled in the first trimester of pregnancy. CDR3 nucleotides: TGTGCCAGCTCACCGGGAGTTAACAATCAGCCCCAGCATTTT. This translates into CASSPGVNNQPQHF.